This T cell receptor (beta chain) was sequenced for a study of cytomegalovirus exposure and HLA in healthy donors (dated by TCRdb to between 2016 and 2019). For context, the study as a whole: According to an earlier analysis of 550 to 700 of the donors, about 190 million T cells yielded some 110 million unique TCR beta sequences and 276 Gb of sequence data. About 320 gigabases of sequencing data and tens of millions of unique TCR sequences were included in an early release covering under 650 HLA-typed donors. Among the roughly 400 genotyped donors, more than 70% belonged to the genetic ancestry cluster associated with self-reported Caucasian donors. The aim of the study was to test whether cataloging public T cell receptors could identify signatures of past pathogen exposure. The study profiled the T cell repertoires of approximately 700 subjects by immunosequencing and related them to cytomegalovirus serostatus. A separate validation cohort of 100 to 150 different subjects was used in addition to the 666-subject first cohort. To predict cytomegalovirus infection status, the study combined high-throughput TCR immunosequencing, statistical association of individual TCRs with disease status, and machine learning. To study patterns of TCR occurrence, a later analysis re-analyzed previously published TCR beta repertoires from several hundred donors and added high-resolution HLA genotyping. The later analysis used no new phenotypic data to find candidate immune exposures, relying instead on TCR beta sequences and their occurrence across donors. An earlier analysis of 587 of the donors used high-throughput TCR beta sequencing to judge whether each TCR beta V gene segment behaved as functional or pseudogenic. Alongside the repertoire data, information on donor age, sex, ethnicity and CMV serostatus was compiled. A later genetic analysis took genome-wide SNP genotypes for about three fifths of the roughly 700 donors and used that subset as a discovery cohort. Every repertoire in the discovery cohort had been generated on one and the same sequencing platform. HLA typing included class I and class II loci at four-digit resolution. The number of typed donors differed by locus: about 620-640 for A, B, C, DRB1 and DQB1; 500 to 550 for DQA1; around 580 for DPA1; and about 470 for DPB1. Because of strong linkage in the cohort, five DR-DQ haplotypes were treated as single units for association and clustering. Among some 400 genotyped donors of the cohort, an average of around 250,000 unique TCR beta nucleotide sequences was sequenced per donor, of which approximately 18% were non-productive.

Taken from the germline V gene, the CDR1 and CDR2 loops are MRHNA and SNTAGT. V and J are trimmed by 6 bases and 5 bases, and the gene matches miss 6 bases of the junction. The CDR3 runs 13 amino acids, cysteine and phenylalanine included. The sequence is cut down to CDR3 DNA, 39 bases in frame from base 1. In total, approximately 690 healthy bone marrow donors made up the cohort. All cohort members were sampled while nominally healthy, although unrecorded immune exposures were likely present. The donor tested CMV seropositive, placing the donor among the 289 seropositive members of the cohort. Every donor gave a peripheral blood sample, and the peripheral blood mononuclear cells from that sample were used for TCR beta sequencing. The Qiagen DNeasy Blood Extraction Kit was used to extract genomic DNA from the blood cell samples. What the research found in general, with its limitations: Because counts were too low, roughly 16 rarely observed V segments, including chromosome 9 orphons, were excluded from the earlier analysis of 587 of the donors. A few of the identified cytomegalovirus-associated TCR beta chains were confirmed in vitro to be specific for cytomegalovirus antigens. The presence/absence analyses assumed that sequencing depth was roughly uniform across donors, and that assumption may not be true. V-gene and J-gene trimming of TCR beta chains was associated with a missense DCLRE1C variant in a later genetic analysis, and the association was replicated in an independent cohort. A cluster of highly shared sequence variants was judged likely to be a technical artifact of the sequencing pipeline. The authors suggested that the approach could potentially be extended to other disease states and immunological phenotypes. In both the original and validation cohorts, the classifier was reported to diagnose cytomegalovirus status with high specificity and sensitivity. Compared with equally common non-associated chains, HLA-associated TCR beta chains in a later analysis were more clonally expanded and had lower generation probabilities. Broadly in line with IMGT annotations, most TCR beta V segments showed up in productive rearrangements about 90% or about 30% of the time in an earlier analysis of several hundred of the donors. According to a later genetic analysis, donors in an Asian-associated ancestry cluster had fewer N-insertions in productive TCRs than the roughly 670-donor mean. Specific HLA alleles were associated with around 18,000 TCR beta sequences at a false discovery rate of 0.05 in a later analysis. Immune exposure information for the cohort was limited to CMV serostatus. A further reported finding was that TCR beta sequences accurately predicted the HLA-A and HLA-B alleles for most subjects in the first cohort. Most CMV-associated TCR beta chains appeared to be HLA-restricted in a later analysis, and the HLA associations seemed to be driven largely by CMV exposure. Strong co-occurrence of HLA alleles, especially DR and DQ, made assigning TCR associations to individual alleles difficult. Several of the top co-occurrence clusters appeared to be linked to parvovirus B19, influenza, CMV and Epstein-Barr virus, according to a later analysis. Because the 87-base-pair reads could not distinguish some IMGT-functional V segments, including TRBV6-2 and TRBV6-3, those segments were excluded. The cohort was sequenced for TCR beta chains only, and without alpha or paired-chain data the features that could be detected were limited. Linkage disequilibrium might explain the correlated functional status among segregating V segments, but an unknown experimental factor could not be ruled out. Most TCR sequences were observed very rarely across donors, whereas some public TCRs were present in many individuals. In a later analysis, TCR association rates were found to vary across HLA loci, with the most associated TCRs seen for DRB1 alleles and the fewest for HLA-C alleles. Because HLA typing was missing for some donors at each locus, association tests included only the typed subset. The study gave a list of roughly 150 TCR beta chains associated with cytomegalovirus.

This clone was found once. The clone's antigen remains unknown. Qualities for individual bases were not recorded, and no much larger clone is one base off. Library preparation employed the immunoSEQ multiplex PCR assay. A mixture of 60 forward primers for TCR Vbeta segments and 13 reverse primers for TCR Jbeta segments was used in the multiplex PCR. The CDR3 region of rearranged TCR beta genes was amplified from genomic DNA by a multiplex PCR assay. The Illumina HiSeq System was used to sequence the amplified TCR beta libraries as 87-base-pair reads. In the paper's pipeline: A later analysis counted approximately 84 million unique TCR beta chains across the 550 to 800 repertoires, and around 9.9 million of these chains were shared by at least two donors. Raw reads were error-corrected and collapsed into unique sequences by a nearest-neighbor algorithm in which closely related sequences were merged to remove PCR and sequencing errors. CDR3 sequences were aligned to IMGT reference sequences to assign V, D and J gene segments. For a sequence to be retained, a match of at least six nucleotides to both a V gene segment and a J gene segment was required. Rearrangements were called productive when the CDR3 lacked stop codons and stayed in frame with V and J; all others were non-productive. Following IMGT convention, CDR3 was defined as the stretch from the second conserved V-encoded cysteine up to the conserved J-encoded phenylalanine. Sequences without an unambiguous match to a single V gene segment were excluded from the earlier analysis of approximately 560 of the donors. In an earlier analysis of a few hundred of the donors, V segments were called functional above 56.7% productive rearrangements and were called segregating when the between-donor standard deviation exceeded 5%. A statistical classification framework was developed to diagnose cytomegalovirus status using the catalog of TCR beta chain sequences. V and J gene assignment, in a later analysis, came from comparing TCR nucleotide sequences with IMGT/GENE-DB human TR gene sequences. A later analysis assigned CDR3 sequences and most-parsimonious VDJ recombination scenarios with the TCRdist pipeline. A later analysis defined each TCR beta chain by its CDR3 amino acid sequence plus V-gene family, and excluded reads lacking a unique V-gene family. To address suspected cross-contamination and a sequencing artifact, a later analysis removed approximately 590 highly shared, low-generation-probability nucleotide sequences. A later analysis calculated a clonal expansion index for each public chain from normalized within-repertoire ranks of inferred template counts. Generation probabilities in a later analysis came from a VDJ recombination model fitted to out-of-frame rearrangements, and those results were checked against IGoR. In a later analysis, hypergeometric tests were used to score TCR-TCR, TCR-HLA and TCR-CMV co-occurrence, with a repertoire-size bias correction applied to TCR pairs. A later analysis estimated false discovery rates by permuting HLA or CMV assignments 20 times. In a later analysis, co-occurring TCRs were grouped with DBSCAN, and TCRdist sequence similarity was added when clustering was performed within HLA-allele-positive subsets. Co-occurrence clustering excluded repertoires with fewer than 30,000 or more than 120,000 public chains, plus five with anomalous nucleotide sharing. What TCRdb holds here is the immuneACCESS table cut down to in-frame rearrangements. Part of the clones is not present; checked against another copy, under half of the missing clones reflect an unresolved V gene, and the others are unexplained. V and J calls and clone size are given by that table; D and trimming were obtained from the DNA. The sample table lists tens of thousands of clones, around 78% of them with a count of one. The ten largest account for around 4.3% of the sample.

This sequence was found in a woman aged 40 to 50 in good health and CMV-seropositive. Rearrangement joined TRBV6-4 to TRBJ2-5; 7 bases in the middle match TRBD2. The sample consisted of PBMCs. The DNA sequence is given as TGTGCCAGCAGCAAGACTAGCCAGGAGACCCAGTACTTC. This gives the protein CASSKTSQETQYF.